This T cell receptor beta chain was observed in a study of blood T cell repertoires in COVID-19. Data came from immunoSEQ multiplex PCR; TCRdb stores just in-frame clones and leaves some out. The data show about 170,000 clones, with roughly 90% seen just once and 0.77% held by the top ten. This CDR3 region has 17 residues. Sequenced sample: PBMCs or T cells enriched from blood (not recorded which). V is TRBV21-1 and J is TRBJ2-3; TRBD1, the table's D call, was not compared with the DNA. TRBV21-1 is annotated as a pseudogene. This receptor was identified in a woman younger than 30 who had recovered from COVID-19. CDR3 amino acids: CASSKALWDRGTDTQYF. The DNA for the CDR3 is TGTGCCAGCAGCAAAGCGCTTTGGGACAGGGGCACAGATACGCAGTATTTT.